A single sample gave rise to the 4 T cell receptor beta chains below, sequenced in a study of naive CD8 T cells in extremely preterm neonates. The repertoire was sequenced with immunoSEQ multiplex PCR; TCRdb's copy has only in-frame clones and lacks some. The table has 5,500 to 6,000 clones, around 97% seen once; the top ten hold about 0.4%. Sample: naive CD8+ T cells from blood. All receptors come from a human donor in good health.

V usage is TRBV4-1 and J usage is TRBJ2-3, with a tentative D call TRBD1 (6 bases). The CDR3 has 17 amino acids. The V end was cut by 0 bases, the J end by 2 bases, with 15 bases between. CDR1 is MGHRA, CDR2 YSYEKL, per germline. The CDR3 sequence: CASSQEGFRGNTDTQYF. The CDR3 DNA reads as TGCGCCAGCAGCCAAGAGGGGTTCAGGGGAAACACAGATACGCAGTATTTT.

The chain joins TRBV6-1 to TRBJ2-5, with D possibly TRBD1 on 6 matching bases. The end of the DNA is better explained by TRBJ2-7, so the J call may be wrong. This CDR3 is built from 16 residues. Germline V gene lookup returns CDR1 MNHNS and CDR2 SASEGT. CDR3 amino acids: CASSEANQLGQIEQYF. CDR3 sequence (DNA): TGTGCCAGCAGTGAAGCGAATCAATTAGGACAGATCGAGCAGTACTTC.

The V call is TRBV5-6, the J call TRBJ2-3; TRBD1 aligns across 7 bases. Germline V lookup: CDR1 SGHDT, CDR2 YYEEEE. The CDR3 extends over 17 amino acids. Trimming removed 7 bases from V and 3 bases from J; junction bases left unmatched: 17. CDR3 coding DNA: TGTGCCAGCTCCCCGAACAGGGGAGTTTTCGGGACAGATACGCAGTATTTT. The encoded protein is CASSPNRGVFGTDTQYF.

The chain uses TRBV4-2 and TRBJ1-1; D uncertain. Germline V gene lookup returns CDR1 LGHNA and CDR2 YNFKEQ. The CDR3 runs 12 residues. With 4 bases removed from V and 10 bases from J, the gap between germline ends came to 13 bases. The CDR3 protein is CASSPSSLRAFF. Written as DNA, the CDR3 is TGTGCCAGCAGCCCCTCATCCCTAAGAGCTTTCTTT.